Each of the 2 T cell receptor beta chains below was sequenced from the same sample in a study of cytomegalovirus exposure and HLA in healthy donors (dated by TCRdb to 2015 to 2018). The library relied on the immunoSEQ multiplex PCR assay. For the multiplex PCR, a mixture combining 60 forward primers for TCR Vbeta segments and 13 reverse primers for TCR Jbeta segments was used. As stored in TCRdb, this immuneACCESS dataset retains in-frame rearrangements with V and J assigned. A fraction of the clones does not appear; measured against another copy, unresolved V genes explain less than half of the discrepancy, and the remainder lacks a known reason. This sample lists 110,000 to 150,000 clones; almost 85% were detected once. The ten largest make up 9.7% of the sample. The sample was PBMCs. These receptors were taken from a woman aged 55-70 years in good health and CMV-seropositive.

This clone was recorded only once. The chain is built from TRBV28 and TRBJ2-5, with D perhaps TRBD1 (6 bases). Near its end, the DNA agrees better with TRBJ2-7, so the J call may be wrong. CDR3 length equals 17 residues. The germline V gene has CDR1 MDHEN and CDR2 SYDVKM. CDR3 in DNA: TGTGCCAGCAGTTTAGCCCCCCACTCGACAGGAAGCTACGAGCAGTACTTC. Translation: CASSLAPHSTGSYEQYF.

The CDR3 loop reads CASSELAGQGPQYF. Written as DNA, the CDR3 is TGTGCCAGCAGTGAACTTGCAGGACAGGGCCCGCAGTATTTT. V and J are TRBV2 and TRBJ2-3, with 8 bases aligning to TRBD1. V trimming: 2 bases; J trimming: 10 bases; junction bases outside the gene matches: 8. Germline V gene sequence: CDR1 SNHLY, CDR2 FYNNEI. CDR3 size: 14 residues. The full variable domain, in which reference TRBV2 and TRBJ2-3 provide the parts outside the CDR3, is EPEVTQTPSHQVTQMGQEVILRCVPISNHLYFYWYRQILGQKVEFLVSFYNNEISEKSEIFDDQFSVERPDGSNFTLKIRSTKLEDSAMYFCASSELAGQGPQYFGPGTRLTVL.